The rows below give T cell receptor beta chains drawn from one sample of a study of T cell repertoires in aging, cancer and after chemotherapy. TCRdb analysed the multiplex PCR reads with MiXCR anew, one entry per CDR3 protein. The table lists 4,500 to 7,000 distinct CDR3 sequences, under 45% of them singletons. The sample consisted of blood. These receptors all come from a human donor in good health. Both conserved end residues are part of each CDR3. A D gene is named only where the DNA matches it firmly. The listing skips clone size in some rows; elsewhere it reads once, few, many or a size class.

size | V | D | CDR3
NA | TRBV6-5 | NA | CASTIRYEQFF
NA | TRBV30 | TRBD1 | CAWSPGQANYEQYF
NA | TRBV15 | NA | CATSRPETVLRGTQYF
NA | TRBV28 | TRBD2 | CASSIGPGLAATDTQYF
few | TRBV27 | NA | CASSLRQDYGFSPLHF
NA | TRBV5-4 | NA | CASSLTTEFQETQYF
NA | TRBV12-3/TRBV12-4 | TRBD1 | CASSLPGQASTSLVSGANVLTF
medium-sized | TRBV29-1 | NA | CSVEGTRTYNEQFF
few | TRBV27 | NA | CASLGRSPPNQPQHF
large | TRBV30 | NA | CAWREDGTFPYGYTF
NA | TRBV12-3/TRBV12-4 | TRBD1 | CASTLSTGVPNEKLFF
few | TRBV12-3/TRBV12-4 | NA | CASSPKNYGYTF
few | TRBV7-9 | NA | CASRDGLSYEQYF
NA | TRBV5-4 | NA | CASSLTQGFSDTQYF
NA | TRBV6-5 | NA | CASTTRYRNEQFF
NA | TRBV5-4 | NA | CASSEGGYNQHQHF
NA | TRBV7-4 | TRBD1 | CASSTNTDRGIRGYTF
medium-sized | TRBV30 | TRBD2 | CAWSSIAGAPNTGELFF
NA | TRBV15 | NA | CATSRARPGGRIGSGANVLTF
NA | TRBV11-1 | NA | CASSLGVHTEAFF
NA | TRBV19 | NA | CASSNNGRNSGNTIYF
few | TRBV20-1 | TRBD2 | CSARERGDTGELFF
NA | TRBV18 | NA | CASSQATSGYEQYF
NA | TRBV6-2/TRBV6-3 | NA | CASNSNRGRDTGELFF
NA | TRBV6-5 | NA | CASSYLPSGVVGAPLHF
NA | TRBV12-3/TRBV12-4 | TRBD1 | CASSDTTGDTGELFF
NA | TRBV6-5 | TRBD1 | CASRTGGSGANILTF
few | TRBV5-4 | NA | CASSTYGGGRAFF
NA | TRBV7-2 | NA | CASSDFAGNTGELFF
NA | TRBV6-2/TRBV6-3 | NA | CASSNPMGSGNTIYF
NA | TRBV27 | TRBD1 | CASSLRQGGEFYYGYTF
NA | TRBV5-6 | NA | CASSLLGSETEAFF
few | TRBV5-5 | NA | CASSLNTYQETQYF
NA | TRBV6-4 | NA | CASSEPPDVNQPQHF
NA | TRBV24-1 | TRBD1 | CATASGTENIYEQYF